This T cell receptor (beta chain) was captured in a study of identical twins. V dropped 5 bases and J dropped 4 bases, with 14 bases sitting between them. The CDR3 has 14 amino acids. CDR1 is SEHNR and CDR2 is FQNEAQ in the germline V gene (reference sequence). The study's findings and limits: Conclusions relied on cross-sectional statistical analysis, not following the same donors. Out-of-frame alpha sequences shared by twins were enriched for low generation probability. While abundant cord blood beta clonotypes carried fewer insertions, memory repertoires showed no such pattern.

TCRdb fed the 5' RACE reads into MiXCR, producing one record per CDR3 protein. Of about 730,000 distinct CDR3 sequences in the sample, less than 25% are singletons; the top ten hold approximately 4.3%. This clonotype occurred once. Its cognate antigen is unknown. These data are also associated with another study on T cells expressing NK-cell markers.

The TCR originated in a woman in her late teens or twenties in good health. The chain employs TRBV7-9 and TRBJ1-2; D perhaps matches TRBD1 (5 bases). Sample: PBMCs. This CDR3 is CASSPRQTTYGYTF. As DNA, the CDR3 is TGTGCCAGCAGCCCCCGACAGACCACCTATGGCTACACCTTC.